This T cell receptor beta chain was identified during a study of T cell clones after liver transplantation. Study background: Samples came from ITN030ST, which attempted immunosuppression withdrawal within 2 years of liver transplantation. A pre-transplant mixed lymphocyte reaction with TCRbeta sequencing defined graft-donor-reactive clones followed in post-transplant blood.

Trimming shortened V by 3 bases and J by 13 bases, and 13 bases separated the two germline ends. Per germline, CDR1 SGHVS and CDR2 FNYEAQ. The CDR3 loop spans 12 amino acids. Generated by immunoSEQ multiplex PCR, the TCRdb table keeps only in-frame clones and is missing some. The sample shows tens of thousands of clones, more than 75% of them seen only once. The chain is built from TRBV7-6 and TRBJ2-1; D possibly corresponds to TRBD1 (5 bases). The sequence derives from a human donor who received a liver transplant. The starting material was CD4+ T cells from blood, obtained before liver transplant. CDR3 coding DNA: TGTGCCAGCAGCTTGACAGAGCAAACCCAGTTCTTC. Translating gives CASSLTEQTQFF. Filled out from reference TRBV7-6 and TRBJ2-1, the complete variable domain reads GAGVSQSPRYKVTKRGQDVALRCDPISGHVSLYWYRQALGQGPEFLTYFNYEAQQDKSGLPNDRFSAERPEGSISTLTIQRTEQRDSAMYRCASSLTEQTQFFGPGTRLTVL.